The clone carrying this T cell receptor beta chain was observed a few times. This sample was taken from a study of tumor-infiltrating lymphocytes in oesophageal squamous cell carcinoma. This CDR3 is 15 amino acids long. Germline CDR1 and CDR2: DFQATT and SNEGSKA (reference sequence). TCRdb recomputed calls from the PCR reads with MiXCR, one row per CDR3 protein. The repertoire holds over 9,500 distinct CDR3 sequences, with around 50% as singletons. V and J are TRBV20-1 and TRBJ2-7, with 11 bases lining up with TRBD2. TRBJ2-5 matches the DNA end more closely, so the J call is doubtful. Sequenced input: esophageal tumor tissue. This sequence was found in a male donor with esophageal squamous cell carcinoma. CDR3 sequence reads: CSARRLAGGIGTQYF. The CDR3 nucleotides are TGCAGTGCTAGGCGTCTAGCGGGAGGCATCGGGACCCAGTACTTC.